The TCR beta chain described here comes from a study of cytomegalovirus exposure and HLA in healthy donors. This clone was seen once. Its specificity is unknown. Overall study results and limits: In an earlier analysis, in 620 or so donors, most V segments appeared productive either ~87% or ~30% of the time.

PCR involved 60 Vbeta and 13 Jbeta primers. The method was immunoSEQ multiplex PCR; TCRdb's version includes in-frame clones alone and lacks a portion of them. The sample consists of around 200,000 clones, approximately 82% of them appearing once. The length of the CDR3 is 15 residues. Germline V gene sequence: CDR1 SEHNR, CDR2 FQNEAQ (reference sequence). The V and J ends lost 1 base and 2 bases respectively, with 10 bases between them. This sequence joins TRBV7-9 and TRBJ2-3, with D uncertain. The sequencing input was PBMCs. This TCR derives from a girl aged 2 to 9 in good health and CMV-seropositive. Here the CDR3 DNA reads TGTGCCAGCAGCTTAGGACTTGCCAACACAGATACGCAGTATTTT. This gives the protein CASSLGLANTDTQYF.